Shown below are 18 T cell receptor beta chains from a single sample sequenced in a study of CD8 T cells in Susac syndrome. Random hexamers primed reverse transcription of about 0.5 to 1 ug RNA. TCRdb fed the immunoSEQ multiplex PCR reads into MiXCR, producing one record per CDR3 protein. In the table there are about 210,000 distinct CDR3 sequences, about 94% of which are singletons. The material sequenced was CD4+ T cells from PBMCs. The receptor set was obtained from a human donor with Susac syndrome.

The V and J genes are TRBV20-1 and TRBJ1-1; D perhaps matches TRBD1 (6 bases). V was clipped by 2 bases and J by 3 bases, with 19 bases between them. The V gene's germline CDR1 is DFQATT and CDR2 SNEGSKA (reference sequence). The CDR3 is 16 residues long. The CDR3 DNA follows: TGCAGTGCTAGAATGGGGGGGGCAAGGTTCGACACTGAAGCTTTCTTT. Translated, it gives CSARMGGARFDTEAFF.

The chain combines TRBV3-1 with TRBJ1-2; no clear D gene. The ends were cut back, 1 base at V and 4 bases at J, with 10 bases in the middle. The germline CDR1 and CDR2 sequences are LGHDT and YNNKEL (reference sequence). This CDR3 comprises 14 residues. CDR3 in amino acids: CASSQVAASYGYTF. The DNA for the CDR3 is TGTGCCAGCAGCCAAGTAGCAGCCTCCTATGGCTACACCTTC.

The chain links TRBV7-3 to TRBJ1-5, with D unresolved. CDR3 size: 15 residues. The V end lost 1 base, the J end lost 6 bases, and 13 bases lay between the germline ends. The germline gives CDR1 SGHTA, CDR2 FQGTGA. The CDR3 is CASSLSGADGQPQHF. The DNA for the CDR3 is TGTGCCAGCAGCTTAAGTGGCGCAGACGGTCAGCCCCAGCATTTT. The variable domain in full, with the rest retrieved from reference TRBV7-3 and TRBJ1-5, is GAGVSQTPSNKVTEKGKYVELRCDPISGHTALYWYRQSLGQGPEFLIYFQGTGAADDSGLPNDRFFAVRPEGSVSTLKIQRTERGDSAVYLCASSLSGADGQPQHFGDGTRLSIL.

The chain is built from TRBV7-2 and TRBJ1-5; 8 nucleotides line up with TRBD1. Trimming cost V 1 base and J 0 bases; bases outside gene matches: 11. Per germline, CDR1 SGHTA and CDR2 FQGNSA. The CDR3 runs to 19 residues. CDR3 in amino acids: CASSLGAGGAGYSNQPQHF. In DNA, the CDR3 is TGTGCCAGCAGCTTAGGAGCAGGGGGCGCGGGGTATAGCAATCAGCCCCAGCATTTT.

This clonotype was seen once. V and J are TRBV4-2 and TRBJ2-1, with 7 bases fitting TRBD1. This CDR3 comprises 16 residues. The V gene's germline CDR1 is LGHNA and CDR2 YNFKEQ. V was pared by 0 bases and J by 8 bases, with 10 bases of the junction left unmatched. This CDR3 reads CASSQDMAGGMDEQFF. CDR3 bases: TGTGCCAGCAGCCAAGATATGGCAGGGGGAATGGATGAGCAGTTCTTC.

The CDR3 loop is CASSWRQISYEQYF. The CDR3 DNA reads as TGTGCCAGCAGCTGGAGACAGATCTCCTACGAGCAGTACTTC. This chain joins TRBV5-6 and TRBJ2-7, with D tentatively TRBD1 (5 bases). The CDR3 contains 14 residues. The V end was cut by 3 bases, the J end by 0 bases, with 10 bases between. Germline V gene sequence: CDR1 SGHDT, CDR2 YYEEEE.

The chain combines TRBV30 with TRBJ1-2, with TRBD1 matching over 7 bases. Per germline, CDR1 GTSNPN and CDR2 SVGIG (reference sequence). The CDR3 spans 14 residues. With 1 base clipped from V and 1 base from J, the junction kept 3 bases outside the gene matches. The chain's CDR3 is CAWSGTGINYGYTF. CDR3 bases: TGTGCCTGGAGTGGGACAGGAATTAACTATGGCTACACCTTC.

The CDR3 DNA reads as TGCGCCAGCAGCCTCGGACAGGGGGGGGACATTCAGTACTTC. Translating gives CASSLGQGGDIQYF. This chain links TRBV4-1 with TRBJ2-4, with TRBD1 matching 10 bases. CDR1 MGHRA and CDR2 YSYEKL come from the germline V gene. V lost 4 bases, J lost 8 bases, and 5 bases stayed unmatched. The length of the CDR3 is 14 residues.

The chain combines TRBV19 with TRBJ2-6; D possibly corresponds to TRBD1 (5 bases). Trimming left V 7 bases short and J 4 bases short, with 17 bases between. This CDR3 has 16 amino acids. Germline assignment: CDR1 LNHDA and CDR2 SQIVND (reference sequence). CDR3 sequence (DNA): TGTGCCAGTACGTACGTTTACCCAGGGGGGGCCAACGTCCTGACTTTC. Amino acid sequence: CASTYVYPGGANVLTF.

The rearrangement links TRBV30 to TRBJ1-6; 10 bases line up with TRBD1. Germline V CDR1 and CDR2: GTSNPN, SVGIG (reference sequence). The CDR3 sequence is 13 residues long. After removal of 3 bases from V and 9 bases from J, the junction contained 2 bases not matched to a gene. CDR3 sequence reads: CAWRRTGGSPLHF. The DNA for the CDR3 is TGTGCCTGGAGGAGGACAGGGGGTTCACCCCTCCACTTT. The full variable domain, in which reference TRBV30 and TRBJ1-6 provide the parts outside the CDR3, is SQTIHQWPATLVQPVGSPLSLECTVEGTSNPNLYWYRQAAGRGLQLLFYSVGIGQISSEVPQNLSASRPQDRQFILSSKKLLLSDSGFYLCAWRRTGGSPLHFGNGTRLTVT.

The chain links TRBV9 to TRBJ2-5, with 9 positions matching TRBD1. J gave up 5 bases and V 3 bases, and 8 bases lay outside the gene matches. The CDR3 consists of 15 residues. Germline CDR1 reads SGDLS; CDR2 reads YYNGEE. The CDR3 loop is CASSGTGGAFETQYF. The CDR3 DNA is TGTGCCAGCAGCGGTACAGGGGGCGCGTTTGAGACCCAGTACTTC.

This chain links TRBV27 with TRBJ1-1; TRBD1 matches at 7 bases. CDR3 size: 15 residues. Per germline, CDR1 MNHEY and CDR2 SMNVEV (reference sequence). The trim removed 5 bases at V and 0 bases at J, leaving 6 bases unmatched. The CDR3 sequence is CASSPGGNMNTEAFF. In nucleotides, the CDR3 is TGTGCCAGCAGTCCAGGGGGTAACATGAACACTGAAGCTTTCTTT.

V gene TRBV3-1 combines with J gene TRBJ1-5; D call uncertain. This CDR3 has 14 amino acids. V was clipped by 1 base and J by 4 bases, with 8 bases between them. Germline loops: CDR1 LGHDT, CDR2 YNNKEL (reference sequence). The CDR3 loop is CASSQAPGNQPQHF. CDR3 in DNA: TGTGCCAGCAGCCAAGCTCCGGGGAATCAGCCCCAGCATTTT.

CDR3 sequence reads: CASSLSRGEGSYGYTF. The CDR3 DNA reads TGTGCCAGCAGTTTATCCAGGGGCGAGGGTAGCTATGGCTACACCTTC. This chain uses TRBV28 with TRBJ1-2; possible D gene TRBD1, 6 bases. This CDR3 contains 16 residues. Between the trimmed V and J ends, which lost 1 base and 4 bases, there was a span of 16 bases. Germline CDR1 is MDHEN and CDR2 is SYDVKM.

The chain is built from TRBV12-3 or TRBV12-4 and TRBJ2-5; no clear D gene. CDR3 length equals 14 residues. Trimming removed 5 bases at V and 1 base at J, with 11 bases between. CDR3 in amino acids: CASSIRRSQETQYF. CDR3 sequence (DNA): TGTGCCAGCAGTATCCGACGGAGCCAAGAGACCCAGTACTTC.

The chain employs TRBV12-3 or TRBV12-4 and TRBJ1-2, with 7 bases identical to TRBD1. The CDR3 runs 15 residues. Trimming removed 5 bases from V and 5 bases from J; junction bases left unmatched: 11. CDR3: CASSPQLGTAYGYTF. DNA for the CDR3: TGTGCCAGCAGTCCTCAATTAGGGACAGCTTATGGCTACACCTTC.

This clonotype showed up just a few times. The V call is TRBV15, the J call TRBJ2-7, with D perhaps matching TRBD1 or TRBD2 (5 bases each). Germline lookup yields CDR1 LNHNV and CDR2 YYDKDF (reference sequence). V lost 5 bases to trimming and J lost 5 bases, with 13 bases between them. This CDR3 region has 13 residues. CDR3: CATSPPRGDEQYF. The CDR3 bases are TGTGCCACCAGCCCCCCCCGGGGCGACGAGCAGTACTTC.

The chain recombines TRBV29-1 with TRBJ2-3; D is uncertain. The V end was cut by 6 bases, the J end by 1 base, with 14 bases between. The CDR3 consists of 14 residues. From germline, CDR1 is SQVTM and CDR2 ANQGSEA. The CDR3 protein is CSVPYGQGTDTQYF. The CDR3 coding sequence is TGCAGCGTCCCCTACGGCCAGGGCACAGATACGCAGTATTTT.